A single sample is the source of the 2 T cell receptor beta chains below, sequenced in a study of blood T cell repertoires in COVID-19. The assay was immunoSEQ multiplex PCR, and TCRdb's table has in-frame clones only and misses some. The table includes about 240,000 clones, under 85% detected once. The sequenced material came from peripheral blood. Receptors originate from a young man who had recovered from COVID-19.

The rearrangement links TRBV2 to TRBJ2-1, with TRBD1 identical over 9 bases. This CDR3 has 15 amino acids. The J segment lost 10 bases and the V segment lost 1 base, leaving 8 bases of the junction unmatched. Germline V gene sequence: CDR1 SNHLY, CDR2 FYNNEI. The CDR3 DNA sequence: TGTGCCAGCAGTGAAGGCGACAGGGGGGCCGGGGAGCAGTTCTTC. This codes for CASSEGDRGAGEQFF.

In this sample, this clone turned up a few times. The J gene is TRBJ2-1, the V gene TRBV7-2; 12 bases agree with TRBD2. Trimming at V came to 5 bases and at J to 8 bases, leaving 10 bases not matched to a gene. Germline assignment: CDR1 SGHTA and CDR2 FQGNSA. The CDR3 is made up of 16 amino acids. The DNA for the CDR3 is TGTGCCAGCAGCCCTAGCGGGGGGGCCACATTTGATGAGCAGTTCTTC. Protein product: CASSPSGGATFDEQFF.